This T cell receptor beta chain was sequenced during a study of long-term antiretroviral therapy in people with HIV. Notes on the study in general: Post-treatment diversity went higher with ART but stayed below transplant donor controls. Within the repertoire, clones expanded before ART were dominant at all time points. Repertoires from HIV showed CDR3 length ranges narrower than those of controls.

There were no participants with HIV treated outside the United States. Researchers ran immunoSEQ v3.0 at survey level. Some clones are missing from TCRdb's copy, which holds only in-frame ones; the method was immunoSEQ multiplex PCR. Of some 16,000 clones in the sample, about 85% were seen once. Worth noting for this clone: The antigen remains undetermined.

In germline, CDR1 is SGDLS, CDR2 YYNGEE. The germline V and J ends were trimmed by 3 bases and 5 bases, with 11 bases remaining between them. The CDR3 loop spans 13 amino acids. This chain joins TRBV9 and TRBJ2-5; D unclear. The clonotype originates from a woman in her thirties or forties with HIV. Sequenced here: unsorted PBMCs, sampled 0.5 years after starting antiretroviral therapy. This CDR3 reads CASSARPWETQYF. In DNA, the CDR3 is TGTGCCAGCAGCGCTCGACCTTGGGAGACCCAGTACTTC. The full variable domain, in which reference TRBV9 and TRBJ2-5 provide the parts outside the CDR3, is DSGVTQTPKHLITATGQRVTLRCSPRSGDLSVYWYQQSLDQGLQFLIQYYNGEERAKGNILERFSAQQFPDLHSELNLSSLELGDSALYFCASSARPWETQYFGPGTRLLVL.